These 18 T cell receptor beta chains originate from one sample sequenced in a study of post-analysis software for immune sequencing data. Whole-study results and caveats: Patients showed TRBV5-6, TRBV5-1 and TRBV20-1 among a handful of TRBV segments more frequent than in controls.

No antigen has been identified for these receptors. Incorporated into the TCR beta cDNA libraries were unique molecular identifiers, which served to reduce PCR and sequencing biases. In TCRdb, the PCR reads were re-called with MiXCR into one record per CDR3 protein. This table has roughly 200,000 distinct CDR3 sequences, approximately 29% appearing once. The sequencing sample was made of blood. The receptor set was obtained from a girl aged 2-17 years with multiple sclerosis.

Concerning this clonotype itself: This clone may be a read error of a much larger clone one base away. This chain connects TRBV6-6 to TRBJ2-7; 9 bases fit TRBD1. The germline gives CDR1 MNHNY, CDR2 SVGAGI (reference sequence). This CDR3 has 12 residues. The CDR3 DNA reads TGTGCCAGCAGCTTGGACAGGGGCGAGCAGTGCTTC. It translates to CASSLDRGEQCF.

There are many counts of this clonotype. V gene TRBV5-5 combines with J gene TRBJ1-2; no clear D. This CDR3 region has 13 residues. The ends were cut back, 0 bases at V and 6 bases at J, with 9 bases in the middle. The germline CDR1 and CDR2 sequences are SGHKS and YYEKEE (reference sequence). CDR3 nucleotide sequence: TGTGCCAGCAGCTTGGGGGTAGTGGATGGCTACACCTTC. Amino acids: CASSLGVVDGYTF.

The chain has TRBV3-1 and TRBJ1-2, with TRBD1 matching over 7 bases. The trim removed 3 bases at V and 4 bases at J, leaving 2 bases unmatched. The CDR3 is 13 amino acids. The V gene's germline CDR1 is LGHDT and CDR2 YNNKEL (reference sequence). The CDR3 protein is CASSHQGVYGYTF. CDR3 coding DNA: TGTGCCAGCAGCCACCAGGGGGTCTATGGCTACACCTTC.

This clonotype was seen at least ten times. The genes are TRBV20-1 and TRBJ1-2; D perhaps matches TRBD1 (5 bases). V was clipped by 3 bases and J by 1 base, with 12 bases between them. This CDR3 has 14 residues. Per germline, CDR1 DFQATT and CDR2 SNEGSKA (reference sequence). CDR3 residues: CSASRQMINYGYTF. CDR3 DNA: TGCAGTGCTAGCCGACAGATGATTAACTATGGCTACACCTTC.

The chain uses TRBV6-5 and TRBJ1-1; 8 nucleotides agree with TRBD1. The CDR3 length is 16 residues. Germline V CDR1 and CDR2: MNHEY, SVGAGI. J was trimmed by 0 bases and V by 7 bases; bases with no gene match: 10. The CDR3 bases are TGTGCCAGCACCCATGGAGACAGGGGAATGAACACTGAAGCTTTCTTT. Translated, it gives CASTHGDRGMNTEAFF.

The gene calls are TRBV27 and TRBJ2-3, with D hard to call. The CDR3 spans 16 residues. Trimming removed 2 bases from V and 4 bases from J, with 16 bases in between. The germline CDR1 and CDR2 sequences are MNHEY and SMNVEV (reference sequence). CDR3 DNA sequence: TGTGCCAGCAGTTTAAGTTCCCGCTTTGGCGCAGATACGCAGTATTTT. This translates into CASSLSSRFGADTQYF.

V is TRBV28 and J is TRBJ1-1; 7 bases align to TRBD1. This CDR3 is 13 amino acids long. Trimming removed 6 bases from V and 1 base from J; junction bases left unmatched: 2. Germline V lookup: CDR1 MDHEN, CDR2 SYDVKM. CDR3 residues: CASSHRGNTEAFF. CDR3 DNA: TGTGCCAGCAGCCACAGGGGGAACACTGAAGCTTTCTTT.

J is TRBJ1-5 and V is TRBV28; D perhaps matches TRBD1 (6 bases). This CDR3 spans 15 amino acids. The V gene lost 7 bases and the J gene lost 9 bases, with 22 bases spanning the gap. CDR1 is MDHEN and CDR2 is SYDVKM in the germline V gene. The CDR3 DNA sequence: TGTGCCAGCACCTTGGCGTCAATCAGGGGTGTGCCCCAGCATTTT. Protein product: CASTLASIRGVPQHF.

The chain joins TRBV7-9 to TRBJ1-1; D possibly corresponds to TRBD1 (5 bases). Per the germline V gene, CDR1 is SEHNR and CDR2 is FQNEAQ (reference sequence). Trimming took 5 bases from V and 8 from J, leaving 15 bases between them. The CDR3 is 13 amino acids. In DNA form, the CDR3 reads TGTGCCAGCAGCGTCCGGGACGGCTTAGAAGCTTTCTTT. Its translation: CASSVRDGLEAFF. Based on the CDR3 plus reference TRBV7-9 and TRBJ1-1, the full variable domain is DTGVSQNPRHKITKRGQNVTFRCDPISEHNRLYWYRQTLGQGPEFLTYFQNEAQLEKSRLLSDRFSAERPKGSFSTLEIQRTEQGDSAMYLCASSVRDGLEAFFGQGTRLTVV.

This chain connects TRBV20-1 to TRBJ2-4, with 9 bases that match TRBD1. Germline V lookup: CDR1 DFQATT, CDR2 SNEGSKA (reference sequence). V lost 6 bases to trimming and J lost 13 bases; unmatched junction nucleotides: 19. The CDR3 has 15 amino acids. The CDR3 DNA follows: TGCAGTGCCGTCGGGACAGGGATCTCCTACAATGAGCAGTACTTC. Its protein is CSAVGTGISYNEQYF.

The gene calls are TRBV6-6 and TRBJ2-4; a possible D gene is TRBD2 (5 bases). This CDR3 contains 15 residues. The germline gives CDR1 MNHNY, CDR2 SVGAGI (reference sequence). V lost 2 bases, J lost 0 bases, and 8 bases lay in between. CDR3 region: CASSYTSGAKNIQYF. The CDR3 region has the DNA TGTGCCAGCAGTTACACCAGCGGAGCCAAAAACATTCAGTACTTC.

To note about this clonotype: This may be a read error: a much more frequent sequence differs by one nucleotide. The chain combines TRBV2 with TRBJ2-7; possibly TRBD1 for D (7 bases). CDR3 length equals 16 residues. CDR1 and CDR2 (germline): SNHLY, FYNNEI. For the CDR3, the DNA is TGTGCCGGCAGGGACGACAGGATCTCAGGGGGGTACGAGCAGTACTTC. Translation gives CAGRDDRISGGYEQYF.

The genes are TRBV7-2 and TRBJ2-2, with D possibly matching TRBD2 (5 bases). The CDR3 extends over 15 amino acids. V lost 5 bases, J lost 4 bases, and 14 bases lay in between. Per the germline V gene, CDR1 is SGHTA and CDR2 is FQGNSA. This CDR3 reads CASSARGESTGELFF. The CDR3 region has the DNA TGTGCCAGCAGCGCCCGTGGGGAGAGCACCGGGGAGCTGTTTTTT. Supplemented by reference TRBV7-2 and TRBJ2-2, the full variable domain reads GAGVSQSPSNKVTEKGKDVELRCDPISGHTALYWYRQSLGQGLEFLIYFQGNSAPDKSGLPSDRFSAERTGGSVSTLTIQRTQQEDSAVYLCASSARGESTGELFFGEGSRLTVL.

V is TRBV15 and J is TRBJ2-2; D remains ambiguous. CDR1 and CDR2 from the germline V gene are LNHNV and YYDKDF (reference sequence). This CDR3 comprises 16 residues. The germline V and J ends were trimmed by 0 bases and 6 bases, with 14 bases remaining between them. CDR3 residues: CATSRESIGQAGELFF. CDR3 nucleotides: TGTGCCACCAGCAGAGAGTCAATTGGGCAGGCCGGGGAGCTGTTTTTT.

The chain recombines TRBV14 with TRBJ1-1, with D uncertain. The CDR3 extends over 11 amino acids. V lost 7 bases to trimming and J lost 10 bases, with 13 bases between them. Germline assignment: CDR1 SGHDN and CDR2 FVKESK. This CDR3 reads CASNQPGRAFF. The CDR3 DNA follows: TGTGCCAGCAACCAGCCAGGCCGAGCTTTCTTT.

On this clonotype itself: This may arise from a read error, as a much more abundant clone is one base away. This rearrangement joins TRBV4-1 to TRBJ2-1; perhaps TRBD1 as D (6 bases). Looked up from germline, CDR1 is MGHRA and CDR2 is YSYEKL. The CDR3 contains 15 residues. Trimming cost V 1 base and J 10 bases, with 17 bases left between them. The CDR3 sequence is CASSQGSSTGYEQFF. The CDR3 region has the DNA TGCGCCAGCAGCCAAGGATCTTCGACAGGCTACGAGCAGTTCTTC.

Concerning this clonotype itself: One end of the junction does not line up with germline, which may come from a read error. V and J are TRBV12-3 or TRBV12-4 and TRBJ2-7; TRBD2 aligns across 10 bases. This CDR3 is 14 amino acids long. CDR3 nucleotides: TGTGCCGGCAGGACTAGCGGACTGACCTACGAGCAGTACTTC. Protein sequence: CAGRTSGLTYEQYF.

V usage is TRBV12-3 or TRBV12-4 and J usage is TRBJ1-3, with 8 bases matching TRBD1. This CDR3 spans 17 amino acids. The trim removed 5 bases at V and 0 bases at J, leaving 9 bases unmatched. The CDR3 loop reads CASSPTRGRSSGNTIYF. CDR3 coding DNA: TGTGCCAGCAGTCCTACCAGGGGGCGAAGCTCTGGAAACACCATATATTTT.